A selection of T cell receptor beta chains follows, all from one sample in a study of shared clonotypes between healthy human individuals. Some clones are missing from TCRdb's copy, which holds only in-frame ones; the method was immunoSEQ multiplex PCR. Of approximately 440,000 clones listed, roughly three quarters are singletons. Sequenced sample: PBMCs. The receptors here all came from a woman aged 40 to 55 in good health. Some clones in this sample may be carry-over from other donors' samples. The CDR3 runs from the conserved cysteine through the conserved F or W. The order of the fields is V gene, J gene, D gene, clone size, CDR3 protein, CDR3 DNA. A D gene is named only where the DNA matches it firmly. Expanded clones are given a class, and other clones once, few, many or no size at all.

TRBV18	TRBJ2-1	TRBD1	NA	CASSPSGQYNEQFF	TGTGCCAGCTCACCCTCGGGACAGTACAATGAGCAGTTCTTC
TRBV7-2	TRBJ1-2	NA	NA	CASSPTQGSDRHGYTF	TGTGCCAGCAGCCCAACACAGGGATCGGATAGGCATGGCTACACCTTC
TRBV7-8	TRBJ2-7	TRBD1	NA	CASSSSGTGGDEQYF	TGTGCCAGCAGCTCAAGCGGGACAGGGGGTGACGAGCAGTACTTC
TRBV28	TRBJ2-7	TRBD2	NA	CASSFAGGEYF	TGTGCCAGCAGTTTCGCGGGAGGAGAGTACTTC
TRBV5-1	TRBJ2-5	NA	NA	CASSLVGWETQYF	TGCGCCAGCAGCTTGGTAGGGTGGGAGACCCAGTACTTC
TRBV2	TRBJ2-1	NA	NA	CASRAGWVNEQFF	TGTGCCAGCAGGGCAGGGTGGGTGAATGAGCAGTTCTTC
TRBV28	TRBJ2-7	NA	NA	CASSPWDYEQYF	TGTGCCAGCAGTCCGTGGGACTACGAGCAGTACTTC
TRBV10-1	TRBJ2-7	NA	NA	CASTQGAPTESHREQYF	TGCGCCAGCACCCAGGGTGCCCCGACAGAGAGCCATCGCGAGCAGTACTTC
TRBV27	TRBJ1-5	NA	few	CASSLAARGSQPQHF	TGTGCCAGCAGTTTAGCGGCCCGAGGGAGTCAGCCCCAGCATTTT
TRBV7-2	TRBJ2-6	NA	NA	CASSLRLSHIVSGANVLTF	TGTGCCAGCAGCTTACGCCTCAGCCATATAGTCTCTGGGGCCAACGTCCTGACTTTC
TRBV5-1	TRBJ2-1	TRBD2	NA	CASSSGTSYNEQFF	TGCGCCAGCAGCTCCGGGACTAGCTACAATGAGCAGTTCTTC
TRBV28	TRBJ2-5	TRBD2	NA	CASSDLSGARREQYF	TGTGCCAGCAGTGACCTTAGCGGGGCCCGGAGGGAGCAGTACTTC
TRBV9	TRBJ1-3	NA	NA	CASSVLTGSGNTIYF	TGTGCCAGCAGCGTATTAACTGGCTCTGGAAACACCATATATTTT
TRBV5-8	TRBJ2-1	NA	many	CASSLAQGSYNEQFF	TGTGCCAGCAGCTTGGCACAAGGCTCCTACAATGAGCAGTTCTTC
TRBV18	TRBJ1-5	NA	NA	CASSPGVLGEPQHF	TGTGCCAGCTCACCAGGGGTGTTGGGGGAGCCCCAGCATTTT
TRBV28	TRBJ2-7	NA	NA	CASSPQGPYEQYF	TGTGCCAGCAGCCCACAGGGACCCTACGAGCAGTACTTC
TRBV28	TRBJ2-7	NA	NA	CASRITGFVDEQYF	TGTGCCAGCAGAATAACAGGGTTCGTCGACGAGCAGTACTTC
TRBV30	TRBJ1-5	NA	NA	CAWSTGSNQPQHF	TGTGCCTGGAGTACGGGTTCCAATCAGCCCCAGCATTTT
TRBV7-2	TRBJ2-7	TRBD1	NA	CASSLAQGAREQYF	TGTGCCAGCAGCTTAGCACAGGGGGCTCGTGAGCAGTACTTC
TRBV25-1	TRBJ2-2	NA	once	CASSRDHYTGELFF	TGTGCCAGCAGCCGGGACCACTACACCGGGGAGCTGTTTTTT
TRBV13	TRBJ1-1	NA	NA	CASSLVVEMSTEAFF	TGTGCCAGCAGCTTAGTAGTGGAAATGAGCACTGAAGCTTTCTTT
TRBV5-1	TRBJ2-5	NA	NA	CASSFGTKETQYF	TGCGCCAGCAGCTTCGGGACGAAAGAGACCCAGTACTTC
TRBV28	TRBJ2-5	NA	NA	CASSLGSTPETQYF	TGTGCCAGCAGTCTAGGATCCACCCCAGAGACCCAGTACTTC
TRBV14	TRBJ1-1	TRBD1	NA	CASSLGTGRNTEAFF	TGTGCCAGCAGCCTAGGGACAGGGCGGAACACTGAAGCTTTCTTT
TRBV18	TRBJ2-7	NA	NA	CASSPPGTVLEQYF	TGTGCCAGCTCACCCCCCGGGACTGTGCTCGAGCAGTACTTC
TRBV5-4	TRBJ2-5	NA	few	CASSTRGGETQYF	TGTGCCAGCAGCACGAGAGGGGGGGAGACCCAGTACTTC
TRBV28	TRBJ2-1	NA	NA	CASSQPSRNEQFF	TGTGCCAGCAGTCAACCGAGCCGAAATGAGCAGTTCTTC
TRBV25-1	TRBJ2-3	NA	NA	CASSEYKGDTDTQYF	TGTGCCAGCAGTGAATATAAAGGCGATACAGATACGCAGTATTTT
TRBV30	TRBJ2-1	NA	NA	CAWSAVRGNEQFF	TGTGCCTGGAGTGCGGTTCGGGGTAATGAGCAGTTCTTC
TRBV5-5	TRBJ2-7	TRBD1	NA	CASRTGGFSYEQYF	TGTGCCAGCAGAACAGGGGGCTTTTCCTACGAGCAGTACTTC
TRBV5-1	TRBJ1-1	NA	NA	CASSPDGDWTEAFF	TGCGCCAGCAGCCCCGACGGGGATTGGACTGAAGCTTTCTTT
TRBV30	TRBJ2-1	TRBD2	NA	CAWRTSGSYNEQFF	TGTGCCTGGAGGACTAGCGGTTCCTACAATGAGCAGTTCTTC
TRBV10-1	TRBJ2-3	NA	NA	CASSEFAATDTQYF	TGCGCCAGCAGTGAATTTGCGGCCACAGATACGCAGTATTTT
TRBV2	TRBJ2-7	TRBD1	NA	CASKTGVYEQYF	TGTGCCAGCAAGACAGGGGTCTACGAGCAGTACTTC
TRBV2	TRBJ2-2	NA	NA	CASKPGHAGELFF	TGTGCCAGCAAGCCGGGGCACGCCGGGGAGCTGTTTTTT
TRBV11-3	TRBJ1-5	TRBD1	few	CASSLAHQRDRAGQPQHF	TGTGCCAGCAGCTTAGCTCACCAAAGGGACAGGGCCGGGCAGCCCCAGCATTTT
TRBV5-6	TRBJ1-2	NA	NA	CASSHDRYGYTF	TGTGCCAGCAGCCATGACAGATATGGCTACACCTTC
TRBV29-1	TRBJ1-5	NA	once	CSVQFAGNSNQPQHF	TGCAGCGTTCAGTTCGCCGGAAATAGCAATCAGCCCCAGCATTTT
TRBV9	TRBJ2-1	TRBD1	once	CASSVGDGTGEEQFF	TGTGCCAGCAGCGTAGGTGATGGGACAGGGGAAGAGCAGTTCTTC
TRBV7-2	TRBJ2-7	TRBD2	NA	CASSYLTSGTYEQYF	TGTGCCAGCAGCTACCTGACTAGCGGGACCTACGAGCAGTACTTC
TRBV10-3	TRBJ2-7	NA	NA	CAISESGNYYEQYF	TGTGCCATCAGTGAGTCCGGGAATTACTACGAGCAGTACTTC
TRBV18	TRBJ2-6	NA	NA	CASYSSGANVLTF	TGTGCCAGTTATAGCTCTGGGGCCAACGTCCTGACTTTC
TRBV7-8	TRBJ2-7	TRBD2	NA	CASSPGLAGAEQYF	TGTGCCAGCAGCCCGGGACTAGCGGGAGCCGAGCAGTACTTC
TRBV4-3	TRBJ2-3	NA	NA	CASSQDPAATDTQYF	TGCGCCAGCAGCCAAGACCCCGCAGCCACAGATACGCAGTATTTT
TRBV15	TRBJ2-3	NA	many	CATSRARALSTDTQYF	TGTGCCACCAGCAGAGCAAGGGCACTTAGCACAGATACGCAGTATTTT
TRBV11-2	TRBJ2-1	NA	NA	CASSLAPASPFF	TGTGCCAGCAGCTTAGCCCCCGCAAGTCCCTTCTTC
TRBV6-4	TRBJ2-5	NA	NA	CASSARVGPQETQYF	TGTGCCAGCAGTGCCCGCGTGGGGCCTCAAGAGACCCAGTACTTC
TRBV5-1	TRBJ2-5	TRBD2	many	CASSMGGLAEETQYF	TGCGCCAGCAGCATGGGGGGACTAGCGGAAGAGACCCAGTACTTC
TRBV6-4	TRBJ2-1	TRBD2	NA	CASIWSLAGYNEQFF	TGTGCCAGCATTTGGTCTCTAGCGGGATACAATGAGCAGTTCTTC
TRBV7-2	TRBJ1-2	NA	NA	CASSSEGLYGYTF	TGTGCCAGCAGCTCCGAGGGCCTGTATGGCTACACCTTC
TRBV29-1	TRBJ2-5	NA	NA	CSAGGQQETQYF	TGCAGCGCCGGTGGACAGCAAGAGACCCAGTACTTC
TRBV7-8	TRBJ2-5	TRBD2	once	CASSPNHRGLAGDGETQYF	TGTGCCAGCAGCCCCAATCACCGGGGACTAGCGGGAGATGGTGAGACCCAGTACTTC
TRBV19	TRBJ1-1	NA	once	CASSSGVTEAFF	TGTGCCAGTAGTAGTGGGGTTACTGAAGCTTTCTTT
TRBV5-1	TRBJ2-1	NA	NA	CASSLDSTGANYNEQFF	TGCGCCAGCAGCTTGGATAGTACGGGAGCGAACTACAATGAGCAGTTCTTC